This entry concerns a single T cell receptor beta chain. Its matching antigen is unknown. This specimen belongs to a study of T cell repertoires in cytomegalovirus infection. The wider study: Both CMV infection and a matching HLA type were indicated by public TCR beta signatures. Study outcomes and limitations: What dominated the ex vivo response were HLA-C-restricted CMV-specific TCR beta clonotypes. Carriers of CMV plus the relevant HLA were identified by cumulative public TCR beta family frequency.

The CDR3 spans 14 residues. V was cut by 5 bases and J by 9 bases, with 17 bases left in between. Looked up from germline, CDR1 is MGHRA and CDR2 is YSYEKL. TCRdb itself ran the reads through MiXCR, one entry per CDR3 protein. There are about 190,000 distinct CDR3 sequences in the sample; roughly 30% occur only once, and 30% to 35% lies in the top ten. The receptor was isolated from a human donor in good health (CMV status not recorded). Some clones in this sample may be carry-over from other donors' samples. The chain links TRBV4-1 to TRBJ2-1, with D tentatively TRBD1 or TRBD2 (6 bases each). Sequenced: PBMCs. The CDR3 reads CASSFYRDGSEQFF. The CDR3 region has the DNA TGCGCCAGCAGCTTCTACAGGGACGGGAGTGAGCAGTTCTTC.